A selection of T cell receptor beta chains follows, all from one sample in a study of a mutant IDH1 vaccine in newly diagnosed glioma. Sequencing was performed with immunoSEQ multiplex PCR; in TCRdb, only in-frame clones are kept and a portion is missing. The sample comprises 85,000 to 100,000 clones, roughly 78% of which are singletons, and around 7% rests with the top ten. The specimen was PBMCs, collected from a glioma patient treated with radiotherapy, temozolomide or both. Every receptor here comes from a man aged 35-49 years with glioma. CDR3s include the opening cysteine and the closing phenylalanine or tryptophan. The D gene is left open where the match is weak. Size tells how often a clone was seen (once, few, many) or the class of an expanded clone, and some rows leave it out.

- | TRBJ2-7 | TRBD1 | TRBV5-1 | TGCGCCAGCAGCTTGCACAGGGGCAGCGAGCAGTACTTC | CASSLHRGSEQYF
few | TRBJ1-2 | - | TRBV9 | TGTGCCAGCAGCACGGACGGTAACTATGGCTACACCTTC | CASSTDGNYGYTF
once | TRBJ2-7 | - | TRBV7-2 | TGTGCCAGCAGCTTCCCTTCAGGGAGCTACGAGCAGTACTTC | CASSFPSGSYEQYF
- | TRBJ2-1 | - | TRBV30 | TGTGCCTGGAGCCCGGACCTGGGCAATGAGCAGTTCTTC | CAWSPDLGNEQFF
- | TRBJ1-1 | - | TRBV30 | TGTGCCTGGACAGGGGCGAACACTGAAGCTTTCTTT | CAWTGANTEAFF
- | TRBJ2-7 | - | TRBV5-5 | TGTGCCAGCAGCTCCACCGGGACGTATGCCTACGAGCAGTACTTC | CASSSTGTYAYEQYF
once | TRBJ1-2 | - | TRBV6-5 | TGTGCCAGCAGTACGAGCCGGGGGGGTGGCTACACCTTC | CASSTSRGGGYTF
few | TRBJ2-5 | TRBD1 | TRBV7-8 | TGTGCCAGCAGCTTAGGGGCGGGACAGGGGGGCGAGACCCAGTACTTC | CASSLGAGQGGETQYF
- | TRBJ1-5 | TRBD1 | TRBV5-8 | TGTGCCAGCAGCTTGAGACAGGGGCAGGGTCAGCCCCAGCATTTT | CASSLRQGQGQPQHF
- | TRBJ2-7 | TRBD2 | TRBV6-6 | TGTGCCAGCAGTTACATAGGGAGGGCCGAGCAGTACTTC | CASSYIGRAEQYF
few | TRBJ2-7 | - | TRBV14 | TGTGCCAGCAGCCAAGATCTACAGGGCTACGAGCAGTACTTC | CASSQDLQGYEQYF
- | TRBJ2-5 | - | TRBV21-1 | TGTGCCAGCAGCTCACTAGCGGGGGGCTGGGAGACCCAGTACTTC | CASSSLAGGWETQYF
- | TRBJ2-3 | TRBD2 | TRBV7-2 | TGTGCCAGCAGCTTGGCAGGGACTAGCGGGGGGGTCGATACGCAGTATTTT | CASSLAGTSGGVDTQYF
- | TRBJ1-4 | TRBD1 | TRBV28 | TGTGCCAGCTCGGAACCCAGGGGGTTATTAGAAAAACTGTTTTTT | CASSEPRGLLEKLFF
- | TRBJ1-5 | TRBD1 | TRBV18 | TGTGCCAGCTCACCTGACAGGGCTGTTCAGCCCCAGCATTTT | CASSPDRAVQPQHF
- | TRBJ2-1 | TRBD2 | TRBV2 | TGTGCCAGCAGGGGGACTAGCGGGAGTCATAATGAGCAGTTCTTC | CASRGTSGSHNEQFF
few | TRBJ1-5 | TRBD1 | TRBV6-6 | TGTGCCAGCAAAAGACAGGGCACATCCACTTCTTGGCATTTT | CASKRQGTSTSWHF
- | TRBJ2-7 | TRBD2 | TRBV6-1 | TGTGCCAGCAGCCTGGGACTAGCAATGTACTTC | CASSLGLAMYF
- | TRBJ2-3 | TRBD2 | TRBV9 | TGTGCCAGCAGCGCCCCCGGGACTAGCGGGAGAACGACAGATACGCAGTATTTT | CASSAPGTSGRTTDTQYF
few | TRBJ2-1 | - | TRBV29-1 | TGCAGCGCCTGGGGGGTGAGCAATTCCGACAATGAGCAGTTCTTC | CSAWGVSNSDNEQFF
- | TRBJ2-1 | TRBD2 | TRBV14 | TGTGCCAGCAGCCCATCGCTAGCGGGAGGAAATGAGCAGTTCTTC | CASSPSLAGGNEQFF
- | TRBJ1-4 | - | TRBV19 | TGTGCCAGTAGTATAGACTGGGGACGAGGTAATGAAAAACTGTTTTTT | CASSIDWGRGNEKLFF
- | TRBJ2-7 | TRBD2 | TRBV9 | TGTGCCAGCAGCGCGGCGGGACTAGCGGGAGGCAGCGCCTACGAGCAGTACTTC | CASSAAGLAGGSAYEQYF
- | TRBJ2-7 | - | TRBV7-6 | TGTGCCAGCAGCTTGTCAGGTGGGAGAGGTGCCTACGAGCAGTACTTC | CASSLSGGRGAYEQYF
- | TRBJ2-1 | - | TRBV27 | TGTGCCAGCAGGTCCGCCGGCGCCTACAATGAGCAGTTCTTC | CASRSAGAYNEQFF
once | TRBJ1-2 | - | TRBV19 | TGTGCCAGTAGTATCGCGAGGGCCTATGGCTACACCTTC | CASSIARAYGYTF
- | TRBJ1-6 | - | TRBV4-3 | TGCGCCAGCAGCCTTTCGACTGGGAATTCACCCCTCCACTTT | CASSLSTGNSPLHF
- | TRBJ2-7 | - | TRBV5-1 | TGCGCCAGCAGCTTGAACAGGGCTTACGAGCAGTACTTC | CASSLNRAYEQYF
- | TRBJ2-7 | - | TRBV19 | TGTGCCAGTACCCCACCGGGATACGAGCAGTACTTC | CASTPPGYEQYF
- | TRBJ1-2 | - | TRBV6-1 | TGTGCCAGCATAAAATGGACGGAAACTTACTATGGCTACACCTTC | CASIKWTETYYGYTF
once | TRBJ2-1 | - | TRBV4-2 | TGTGCCAGCAGCCAAGAGAGGGTCAATGGGTACAATGAGCAGTTCTTC | CASSQERVNGYNEQFF
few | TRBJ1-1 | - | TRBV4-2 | TGTGCCAGCAGCCCGGGCCCGGGCACTGAAGCTTTCTTT | CASSPGPGTEAFF
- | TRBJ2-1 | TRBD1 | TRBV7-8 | TGTGCCAGCAGGAAACGGACAGGGGTCACTGAGCAGTTCTTC | CASRKRTGVTEQFF
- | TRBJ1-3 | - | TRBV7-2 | TGTGCCAGCAGCGCGGGACAAGGAAACACCATATATTTT | CASSAGQGNTIYF
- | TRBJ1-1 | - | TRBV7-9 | TGTGCCAGCAGCCCATGGGCGAACACTGAAGCTTTCTTT | CASSPWANTEAFF
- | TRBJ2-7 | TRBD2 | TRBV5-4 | TGTGCCAGCAGCTGGGGAGGGGCAGGGTCCTACGAGCAGTACTTC | CASSWGGAGSYEQYF
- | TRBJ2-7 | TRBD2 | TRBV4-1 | TGCGCCAGCAGCCAGGGCGGGGGGGCGAGCTCCTACGAGCAGTACTTC | CASSQGGGASSYEQYF
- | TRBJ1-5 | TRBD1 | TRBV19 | TGTGCCAGTAGTGGGGACAGGGTACAGCCCCAGCATTTT | CASSGDRVQPQHF
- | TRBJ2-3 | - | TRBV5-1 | TGCGCCAGCAGCTTGGTAGGGACCCACGAGGGCACAGATACGCAGTATTTT | CASSLVGTHEGTDTQYF
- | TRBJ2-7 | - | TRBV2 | TGTGCCAGCAGTGCATGGGGGCTGGCGACCGAGCAGTACTTC | CASSAWGLATEQYF
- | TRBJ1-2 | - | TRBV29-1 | TGCAGCGTTGTTGAGGGCTATGGCTACACCTTC | CSVVEGYGYTF
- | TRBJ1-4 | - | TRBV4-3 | TGCGCCAGCAGCCAAGATGAGGCAGGGGCGGGGGAAAAACTGTTTTTT | CASSQDEAGAGEKLFF
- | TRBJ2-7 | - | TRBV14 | TGTGCCAGCAGCCAGATAGGGGCTACAGCTCCCCTCGAGCAGTACTTC | CASSQIGATAPLEQYF
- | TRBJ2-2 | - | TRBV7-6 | TGTGCCAGCAGCACCTCGACAGGGAACACCGGGGAGCTGTTTTTT | CASSTSTGNTGELFF
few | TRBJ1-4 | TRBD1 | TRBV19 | TGTGCCAGTAGTGCCGACAGGGGCCCAGGGATTGAAAAACTGTTTTTT | CASSADRGPGIEKLFF
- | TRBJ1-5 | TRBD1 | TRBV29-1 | TGCAGCGTTGTTTTACAGGGGAATCAGCCCCAGCATTTT | CSVVLQGNQPQHF
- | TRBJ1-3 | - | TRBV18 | TGTGCCAGCTCAACCAGCAGGGCCCCCTCTGGAAACACCATATATTTT | CASSTSRAPSGNTIYF